This T cell receptor (beta chain) was obtained from a study of CD4+ T cells in melanoma (dated by TCRdb to between 2021 and 2024). Regarding the study in general: Neoantigen-specific CD4+ T cells in human melanoma were investigated in the study.

What the research found in general, with its limitations: Neoantigen-specific CD4+ T cells in melanoma were reported to show diverse differentiation states. Neoantigen-specific CD4+ T cells were reported to be correlated with the function of CD8+ T cells, macrophages and B cells.

The donors were melanoma patients. At the junction V is shortened by 3 bases and J by 5 bases, with 11 bases in between. CDR1 and CDR2, per the germline V gene (reference sequence), are LNHDA and SQIVND. The CDR3 starts with the cysteine, ends with the phenylalanine, and has 14 residues. Only CDR3 DNA remains: 42 bases, in frame from the first base. Libraries were made using the immunoSEQ multiplex PCR assay. TCRdb mirrors the immuneACCESS table, restricted to in-frame sequences. Some clones are absent from its copies; in checked studies, under half trace to an unresolved V gene, and the reason for the others is unknown. The sample records about 50,000 clones, 89% of which are singletons. The ten largest account for 12% of the sample. This clone was seen only a few times. Which antigen it targets is not known. No qualities accompany the bases; no much larger clone lies one base away.

The source is a human donor with melanoma. The sequenced sample consisted of peripheral blood. This sequence uses TRBV19 and TRBJ2-1, with TRBD1 as a weak D call on 5 bases. Here is the DNA: TGTGCCAGTAGTATGGGGCAGGTCCACAATGAGCAGTTCTTC. It specifies CASSMGQVHNEQFF.